This TCR beta chain was recovered during a study of T cells in Graves' hyperthyroidism and ophthalmopathy (dated by TCRdb to between 2019 and 2020). About the study as a whole: Peripheral blood samples were taken at initial diagnosis, before any treatment was given. Prospective prediction of ophthalmopathy was tested in an independent validation cohort consisting of fewer than 20 hyperthyroidism patients and 15 to 17 patients who later progressed to ophthalmopathy. In addition, the study compared T-cell repertoires in thyroid tissue and in blood from several Graves' hyperthyroidism patients. TCR Vbeta CDR3 sequencing of 140 or so peripheral blood samples (over 40 ophthalmopathy, about 75 hyperthyroidism and roughly 17 progressor patients) is reported in the paper. The roughly 100 discovery patients were randomly divided into training and test sets at a 7:3 ratio. After sampling, hyperthyroidism patients received methimazole starting at 30 mg daily, and ophthalmopathy patients received high-dose intravenous methylprednisolone. A discovery cohort of around 98 patients, fewer than 50 with Graves' ophthalmopathy and approximately 55 with stable Graves' hyperthyroidism, was used to find distinguishing TCR V-J signatures. Study-wide conclusions, independent of this receptor: In cross-validation, a model built on a 13 V-J signature told ophthalmopathy apart from stable hyperthyroidism with roughly 87% sensitivity and around 83% specificity, and in testing the same model reached 80%/75%. In validation, the model predicted progression to ophthalmopathy a median of 6.5 months before onset, with about 67% sensitivity and 72.22% specificity. Most expanded thyroid clonotypes (frequency above 0.001) were also found in blood, which suggests that blood repertoires may mirror thyroid immune responses. Sample size was not statistically predetermined, and investigators were not blinded to group allocation.

Hyperthyroidism patients were newly diagnosed, had a disease duration of under 2 months, and were aged 18 to 65 years. The study excluded patients with uncontrolled infections, other autoimmune diseases, pregnancy or lactation. Clinical symptoms, serum thyroxine and TRAb, thyroid ultrasound, and orbital computed tomography formed the basis for the diagnoses. For progressor patients, blood was drawn at the first diagnosis of hyperthyroidism, before any ophthalmopathy symptoms had appeared. Ficoll-Paque density gradient centrifugation was used to isolate PBMCs from approximately 11 ml of fresh peripheral blood. Progressor patients were initially diagnosed with Graves' hyperthyroidism and developed ophthalmopathy during follow-up. Total RNA was extracted with Trizol reagent, and quality was checked on an Agilent 2100 Bioanalyzer. The TCR beta CDR3 regions were amplified from RNA transcripts. The TCR CDR3 was subjected to a first round of RT-PCR using the HTBI primer set and the Qiagen OneStep RT-PCR kit. The libraries were constructed in a second round of multiplex PCR and then size-selected and purified. Paired-end sequencing of the libraries was performed with 100 bp reads on an Illumina HiSeq2000. As for the original processing: SOAPnuke was used to process the raw data, removing reads that contained adapters or uncalled bases, had a mean Phred below 15, or lacked an exact match to the constant primer or identifier. High-quality paired reads were merged using COPE v1.2.5, and each unique nucleotide sequence was defined as a clonotype. MiTCR v1.1 was used to align the clonotypes against IMGT TRBV, TRBD and TRBJ reference segments. The analysis was restricted to V-J combinations with a frequency above 0.0001, which together covered just over 99% of the repertoires. The TCS score was defined as F50 (clonal expansion) divided by E x V (chaos), with BLOSUM62-based TCRdist calculated between CDR3 peptides within each V-J. Welch's t-statistics and random forest reduced roughly 500 V-J features to 13, which were used in a naive Bayes classifier (R e1071). The raw public reads went through TCRdb reprocessing: fastp at Q25, MiXCR clone calling, in-frame beta chains kept. Rows merge per CDR3 protein into single entries with the most common DNA and genes. Clone size and V and J calls follow TCRdb, not the original study. Here the sample has 650,000 to 850,000 distinct CDR3 sequences; 18% occur a single time. 16% of the sample is in the top ten clones.

Here V drops 4 bases and J drops 3 bases, and the junction holds 7 bases not matched to any gene. The CDR3 runs 15 residues from the cysteine to the phenylalanine. Only the CDR3 DNA is retained, 45 bases long and in frame from the first base. Via the germline V gene (reference sequence), CDR1 is DFQATT and CDR2 SNEGSKA. Turning to this clonotype: No antigen is known for it. Within one base of it there is no much larger clone, and no base qualities were kept.

This sequence originates from a woman in her 50s with Graves' hyperthyroidism that later progressed to Graves' ophthalmopathy. The chain uses TRBV20-1 and TRBJ2-1; 9 of the junction bases match TRBD1. Sequenced sample: blood. The DNA reads as follows: TGCAGTGCTACTACAGGGGGCGGTAACTACAATGAGCAGTTCTTC. Its product reads: CSATTGGGNYNEQFF.